The present T cell receptor beta chain was sequenced within a study of T cells after yellow fever vaccination. Trimming cost V 0 bases and J 0 bases, with 10 bases left between them. The length of the CDR3 is 15 residues. Germline V CDR1 and CDR2: DFQATT, SNEGSKA (reference sequence). This clonotype was counted only a few times. MiXCR, applied by TCRdb to the 5' RACE reads, yields one record per CDR3 protein. This repertoire shows some 390,000 distinct CDR3 sequences, 6% to 8% found once; its top ten account for around 16%. V is TRBV20-1 and J is TRBJ2-3, with D unresolved. This clonotype originated in a man aged 25 to 45 who received the YFV17D yellow fever vaccine. The sample consisted of PBMCs, taken 5 days after the yellow fever booster vaccination. CDR3 sequence: CSARDGVASTDTQYF. DNA for the CDR3: TGCAGTGCTAGAGATGGGGTGGCAAGCACAGATACGCAGTATTTT.